Listed here is a single T cell receptor beta chain. This entry belongs to a study of blood T cell repertoires in COVID-19. Study-wide background: The United States, Italy and Spain provided the acute and convalescent COVID-19 samples. PBMCs, B-cell-depleted T cells, or T cells provided the cDNA or gDNA that made up the material.

Germline values: CDR1 SEHNR, CDR2 FQNEAQ (reference sequence). This CDR3 is built from 13 residues. Trimming shortened V by 4 bases and J by 5 bases, and 9 bases separated the two germline ends. As processed by the authors: Reference gene primers were amplified, and this amplification served to estimate nucleated cell counts. The protocol was immunoSEQ multiplex PCR, while the TCRdb copy is restricted to in-frame clones and leaves out a portion. The V and J calls and clone size come from that table; D and trimming were worked out from the DNA. The data contain around 110,000 clones, almost 85% of them seen just once; the ten biggest clones take up 4% to 5.5%.

This clonotype originated in a human donor in a cohort sampled during active COVID-19. The chain has TRBV7-9 and TRBJ1-5, with no clear D. Sequenced sample: peripheral blood. The CDR3 region is CASSSTEYQPQHF. CDR3 coding DNA: TGTGCCAGCAGCTCGACGGAGTATCAGCCCCAGCATTTT.